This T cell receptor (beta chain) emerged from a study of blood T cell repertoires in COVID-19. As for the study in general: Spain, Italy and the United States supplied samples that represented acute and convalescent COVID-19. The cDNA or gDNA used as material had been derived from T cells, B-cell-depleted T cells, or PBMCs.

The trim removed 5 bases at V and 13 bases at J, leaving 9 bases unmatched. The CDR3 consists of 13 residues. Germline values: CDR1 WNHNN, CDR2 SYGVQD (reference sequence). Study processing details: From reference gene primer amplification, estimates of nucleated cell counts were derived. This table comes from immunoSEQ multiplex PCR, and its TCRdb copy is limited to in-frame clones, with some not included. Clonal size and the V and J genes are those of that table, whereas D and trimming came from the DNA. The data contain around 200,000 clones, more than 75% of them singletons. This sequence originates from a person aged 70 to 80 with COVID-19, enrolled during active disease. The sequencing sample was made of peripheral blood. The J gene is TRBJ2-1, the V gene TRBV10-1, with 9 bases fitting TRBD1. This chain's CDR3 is CASSSRDRATQFF. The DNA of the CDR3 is TGCGCCAGCAGTTCCCGGGACAGGGCAACACAGTTCTTC.